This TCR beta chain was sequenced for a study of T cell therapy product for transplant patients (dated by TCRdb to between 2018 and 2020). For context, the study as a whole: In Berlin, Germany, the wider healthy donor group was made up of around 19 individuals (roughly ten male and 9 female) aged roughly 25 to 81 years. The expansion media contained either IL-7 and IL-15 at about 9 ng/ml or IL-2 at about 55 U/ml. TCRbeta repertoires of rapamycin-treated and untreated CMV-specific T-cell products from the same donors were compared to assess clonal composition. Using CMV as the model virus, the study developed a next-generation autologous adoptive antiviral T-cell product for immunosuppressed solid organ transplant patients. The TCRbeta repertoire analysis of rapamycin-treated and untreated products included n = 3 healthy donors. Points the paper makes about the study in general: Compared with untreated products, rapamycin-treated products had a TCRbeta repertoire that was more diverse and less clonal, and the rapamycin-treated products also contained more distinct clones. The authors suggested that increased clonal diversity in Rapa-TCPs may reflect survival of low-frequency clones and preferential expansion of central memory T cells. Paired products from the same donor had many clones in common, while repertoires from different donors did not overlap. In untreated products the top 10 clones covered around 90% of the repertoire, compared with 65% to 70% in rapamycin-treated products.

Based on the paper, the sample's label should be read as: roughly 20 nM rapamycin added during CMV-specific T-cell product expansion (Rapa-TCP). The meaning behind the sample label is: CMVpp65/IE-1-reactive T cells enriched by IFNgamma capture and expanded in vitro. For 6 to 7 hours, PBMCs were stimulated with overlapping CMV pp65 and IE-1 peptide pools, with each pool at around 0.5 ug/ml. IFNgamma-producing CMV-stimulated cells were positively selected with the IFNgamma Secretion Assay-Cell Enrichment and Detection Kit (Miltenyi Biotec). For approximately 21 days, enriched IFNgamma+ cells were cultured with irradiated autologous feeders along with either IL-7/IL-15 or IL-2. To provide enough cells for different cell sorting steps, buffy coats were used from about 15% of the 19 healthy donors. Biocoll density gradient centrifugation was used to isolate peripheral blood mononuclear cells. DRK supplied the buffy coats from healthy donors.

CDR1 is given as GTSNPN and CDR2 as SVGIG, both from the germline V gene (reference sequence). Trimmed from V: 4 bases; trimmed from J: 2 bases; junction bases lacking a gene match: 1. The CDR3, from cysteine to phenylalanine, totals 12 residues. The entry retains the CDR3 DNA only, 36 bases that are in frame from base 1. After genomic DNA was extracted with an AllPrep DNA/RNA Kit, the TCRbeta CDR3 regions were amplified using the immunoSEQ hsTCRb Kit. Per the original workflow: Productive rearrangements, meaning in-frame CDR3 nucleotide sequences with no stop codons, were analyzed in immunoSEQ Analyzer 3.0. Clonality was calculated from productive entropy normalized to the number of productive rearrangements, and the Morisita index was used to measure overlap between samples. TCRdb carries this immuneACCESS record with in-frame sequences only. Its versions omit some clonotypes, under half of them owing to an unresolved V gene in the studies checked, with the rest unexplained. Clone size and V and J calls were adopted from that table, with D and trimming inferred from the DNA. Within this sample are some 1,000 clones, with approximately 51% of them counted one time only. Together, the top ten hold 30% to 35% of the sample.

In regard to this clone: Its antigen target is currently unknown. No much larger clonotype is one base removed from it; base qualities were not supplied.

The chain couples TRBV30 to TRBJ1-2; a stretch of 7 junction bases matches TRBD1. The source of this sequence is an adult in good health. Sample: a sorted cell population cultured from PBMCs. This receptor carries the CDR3 CAWMDRNYGYTF. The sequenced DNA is TGTGCCTGGATGGACAGGAACTATGGCTACACCTTC.